The entry below describes one TCR beta chain. Here immunoSEQ multiplex PCR was the method, and the copy in TCRdb shows in-frame clones only, minus some. The table has some 38,000 clones, 80% to 95% seen once; the top ten hold over 3%. This entry is derived from a study of cytomegalovirus exposure and HLA in healthy donors. Background on the study: The same platform was used for the 110 or so validation repertoires as for the roughly 660 first-cohort repertoires, as reported in a later analysis.

The germline CDR1 and CDR2 sequences are LNHDA and SQIVND (reference sequence). This CDR3 has 14 amino acids. The V and J ends lost 5 bases and 4 bases, in that order; junction bases with no gene match: 5. The sample was PBMCs. The rearrangement joins TRBV19 to TRBJ1-5; TRBD1 aligns across 7 bases. The receptor's source is a man aged 18-30 years in good health and CMV-seronegative. CDR3 region: CASSLGQLNQPQHF. CDR3 nucleotide sequence: TGTGCCAGTAGTTTGGGACAGCTTAATCAGCCCCAGCATTTT.